What follows are 16 T cell receptor beta chains derived from one specimen sequenced in a study of T cell responses to AZD1222 COVID-19 vaccine. This table comes from immunoSEQ multiplex PCR, and its TCRdb copy is limited to in-frame clones, with some not included. Of 85,000 to 90,000 clones listed, roughly 87% were seen once; the top ten hold 2.2%. The sample here was peripheral blood, taken on day 0 of AZD1222 vaccination. These receptors all stem from an adult in good health.

The J gene is TRBJ1-2, the V gene TRBV3-1 (or the pseudogene TRBV3-2), with 10 bases aligning to TRBD1. CDR3 length equals 18 residues. Germline lookup yields CDR1 LGHDT and CDR2 YNNKEL (reference sequence). Trimming took 0 bases from V and 4 from J; bases not matched to a gene: 11. CDR3 sequence reads: CASSQDTGTGVKSYGYTF. As DNA, the CDR3 is TGTGCCAGCAGCCAAGATACCGGGACAGGGGTGAAAAGCTATGGCTACACCTTC.

The chain joins TRBV12-3 or TRBV12-4 to TRBJ1-5; D is perhaps TRBD1 (6 bases). The CDR3 runs 12 residues. The V end lost 9 bases, the J end lost 3 bases, and 9 bases lay between the germline ends. DNA of the CDR3: TGTGCCAGACCAGGGGACAATCAGCCCCAGCATTTT. It translates to CARPGDNQPQHF.

The rearrangement joins TRBV11-2 to TRBJ1-1; D might be TRBD1 (5 bases). CDR3 length: 16 residues. Looked up from germline, CDR1 is SGHAT and CDR2 is FQNNGV. Trimming cost V 0 bases and J 8 bases, with 19 bases left between them. The CDR3 DNA follows: TGTGCCAGCAGCTTAGAGGAGTCGGGCGGGGCCAGGGAAGCTTTCTTT. Translation: CASSLEESGGAREAFF.

The chain recombines TRBV4-1 with TRBJ2-5; maybe TRBD2 (5 bases). The germline V gene has CDR1 MGHRA and CDR2 YSYEKL. V dropped 2 bases and J dropped 5 bases, with 15 bases sitting between them. This CDR3 spans 15 amino acids. The CDR3 nucleotides read TGCGCCAGCAGCCAATGGGGAGAAACCTGGGAGACCCAGTACTTC. This translates into CASSQWGETWETQYF.

V and J are TRBV19 and TRBJ2-4; D perhaps matches TRBD2 (5 bases). The CDR3 runs to 12 residues. Between the trimmed V and J ends, which lost 4 bases and 7 bases, there was a span of 8 bases. Per the germline V gene, CDR1 is LNHDA and CDR2 is SQIVND (reference sequence). The CDR3, as DNA: TGTGCCAGTAGTAAGGACTTGAACATTCAGTACTTC. Translating it yields CASSKDLNIQYF.

V gene TRBV6-5 combines with J gene TRBJ1-1, with D unclear. Germline loops: CDR1 MNHEY, CDR2 SVGAGI. This CDR3 contains 15 residues. Trimming stripped 0 bases from V and 0 bases from J, with 8 bases between. DNA for the CDR3: TGTGCCAGCAGTTACTCGCCGGCCATGAACACTGAAGCTTTCTTT. Its translation: CASSYSPAMNTEAFF.

This clone was seen a handful of times. The chain joins TRBV5-1 to TRBJ2-7, with 7 bases identical to TRBD2. The CDR3 length is 14 residues. The germline V gene has CDR1 SGHRS and CDR2 YFSETQ. With V trimmed by 1 base and J by 1 base, 2 bases remained unmatched. This chain's CDR3 is CASSLLGGSYEQYF. The CDR3 region has the DNA TGCGCCAGCAGCTTGCTGGGGGGGTCCTACGAGCAGTACTTC.

This clone was found once. The chain carries TRBV27 and TRBJ1-2; D remains ambiguous. The CDR3 runs 15 residues. Germline loops: CDR1 MNHEY, CDR2 SMNVEV (reference sequence). The V end lost 11 bases, the J end lost 0 bases, and 19 bases lay between the germline ends. The DNA of the CDR3 is TGTGCCGCGAGAGGGCCCGGCTCCTCTAACTATGGCTACACCTTC. It translates to CAARGPGSSNYGYTF.

The V gene is TRBV7-9, the J gene TRBJ1-4; TRBD1 agrees at 9 bases. V shed 5 bases, J shed 6 bases, and the junction held 10 bases outside the gene matches. The CDR3 contains 16 residues. Germline V gene sequence: CDR1 SEHNR, CDR2 FQNEAQ (reference sequence). The CDR3 nucleotides are TGTGCCAGCAGCCCCTACATCCGGGACAGGGATGAAAAACTGTTTTTT. Amino acids: CASSPYIRDRDEKLFF.

The rearrangement uses TRBV18 and TRBJ2-3; 8 bases are shared with TRBD1. The germline gives CDR1 KGHSH, CDR2 LQKENI. The junction had 6 bases not matched to a gene; V was cut back by 3 bases and J by 1 base. The CDR3 sequence is 16 residues long. CDR3 protein: CASSPSTGGGTDTQYF. As DNA, the CDR3 is TGTGCCAGCTCACCTTCTACAGGGGGTGGCACAGATACGCAGTATTTT. Combining the CDR3 with reference TRBV18 and TRBJ2-3 gives the whole variable domain NAGVMQNPRHLVRRRGQEARLRCSPMKGHSHVYWYRQLPEEGLKFMVYLQKENIIDESGMPKERFSAEFPKEGPSILRIQQVVRGDSAAYFCASSPSTGGGTDTQYFGPGTRLTVL.

The chain uses TRBV6-2 or TRBV6-3 and TRBJ2-7; 8 positions agree with TRBD1. The J segment lost 3 bases and the V segment lost 5 bases, leaving 12 bases of the junction unmatched. This CDR3 is built from 16 residues. Germline assignment: CDR1 MNHEY and CDR2 SVGEGT. CDR3 nucleotide sequence: TGTGCCAGCAGTCCCTATAACAGGGGGAATATCTACGAGCAGTACTTC. This translates into CASSPYNRGNIYEQYF.

This chain joins TRBV7-8 and TRBJ1-5; D is unclear. Looked up from germline, CDR1 is SGHVS and CDR2 is FQNEAQ. Trimming took 1 base from V and 9 from J, leaving 16 bases between them. The CDR3 runs to 15 residues. Here the CDR3 reads CASSLDGDGPWPQHF. The CDR3 nucleotides read TGTGCCAGCAGCTTAGACGGGGATGGGCCCTGGCCCCAGCATTTT.

The chain couples TRBV5-5 to TRBJ1-1; a weak D match, TRBD1 (6 bases). This CDR3 is built from 15 residues. Germline V gives CDR1 SGHKS, CDR2 YYEKEE (reference sequence). Trimming stripped 6 bases from V and 5 bases from J, with 20 bases between. CDR3 in DNA: TGTGCCAGCAACGATGGGAGGGGGAGGTTGACTGAAGCTTTCTTT. This encodes CASNDGRGRLTEAFF.

The V gene is TRBV7-8, the J gene TRBJ2-3; 7 bases are shared with TRBD2. Losses at the gene ends were 6 bases for V and 3 bases for J; bases not matched to a gene: 6. The germline V gene encodes CDR1 SGHVS and CDR2 FQNEAQ. The CDR3 length is 14 residues. CDR3 sequence (DNA): TGTGCCAGCAGAGGAGCGGGGAGGACAGATACGCAGTATTTT. Its protein is CASRGAGRTDTQYF.

The chain links TRBV19 to TRBJ1-1; D uncertain. Germline CDR1 is LNHDA and CDR2 is SQIVND (reference sequence). V shed 4 bases and J shed 0 bases, with 9 bases lying between them. The CDR3 is 14 amino acids. CDR3 DNA: TGTGCCAGTAGTAAATCAGCTATGAACACTGAAGCTTTCTTT. As protein: CASSKSAMNTEAFF.

V gene TRBV28 combines with J gene TRBJ2-7; 12 bases fit TRBD2. Germline trimming cut 6 bases from V and 2 bases from J; bases unmatched to any gene: 5. The CDR3 is 15 amino acids. From germline, CDR1 is MDHEN and CDR2 SYDVKM. The CDR3 protein is CASRPPSGGAYEQYF. CDR3 DNA: TGTGCCAGCAGGCCACCTAGCGGGGGGGCCTACGAGCAGTACTTC.